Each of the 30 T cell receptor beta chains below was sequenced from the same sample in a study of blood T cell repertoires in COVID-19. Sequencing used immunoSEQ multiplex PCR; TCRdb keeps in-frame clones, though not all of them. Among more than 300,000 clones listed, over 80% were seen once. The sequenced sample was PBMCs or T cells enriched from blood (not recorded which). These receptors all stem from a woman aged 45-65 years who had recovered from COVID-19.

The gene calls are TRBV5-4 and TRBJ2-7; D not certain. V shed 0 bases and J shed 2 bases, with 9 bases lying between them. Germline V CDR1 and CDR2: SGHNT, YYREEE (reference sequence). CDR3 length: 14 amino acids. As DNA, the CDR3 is TGTGCCAGCAGCTTGGGGCCCAAAACCTACGAGCAGTACTTC. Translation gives CASSLGPKTYEQYF.

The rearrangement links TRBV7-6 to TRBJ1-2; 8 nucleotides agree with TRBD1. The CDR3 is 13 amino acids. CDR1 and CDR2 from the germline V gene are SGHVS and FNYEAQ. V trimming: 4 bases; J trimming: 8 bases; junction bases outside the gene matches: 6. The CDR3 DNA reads TGTGCCAGCAGCTCCGGACAGGGCTGGGGCTACACCTTC. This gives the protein CASSSGQGWGYTF. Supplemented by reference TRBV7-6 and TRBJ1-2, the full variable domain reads GAGVSQSPRYKVTKRGQDVALRCDPISGHVSLYWYRQALGQGPEFLTYFNYEAQQDKSGLPNDRFSAERPEGSISTLTIQRTEQRDSAMYRCASSSGQGWGYTFGSGTRLTVV.

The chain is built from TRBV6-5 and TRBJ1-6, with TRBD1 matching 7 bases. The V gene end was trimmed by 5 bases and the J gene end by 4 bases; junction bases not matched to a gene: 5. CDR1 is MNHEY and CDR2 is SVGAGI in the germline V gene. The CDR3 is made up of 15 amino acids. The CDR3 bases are TGTGCCAGCAGTCCCAGGGACAGTTATAATTCACCCCTCCACTTT. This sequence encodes CASSPRDSYNSPLHF.

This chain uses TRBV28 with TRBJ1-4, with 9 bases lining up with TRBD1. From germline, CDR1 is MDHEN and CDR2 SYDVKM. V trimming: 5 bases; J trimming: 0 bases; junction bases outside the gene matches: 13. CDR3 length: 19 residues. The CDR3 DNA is TGTGCCAGCAGTCCGATTACAGGGGGCGGCCAAGCAACTAATGAAAAACTGTTTTTT. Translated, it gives CASSPITGGGQATNEKLFF. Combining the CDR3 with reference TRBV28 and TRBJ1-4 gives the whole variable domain DVKVTQSSRYLVKRTGEKVFLECVQDMDHENMFWYRQDPGLGLRLIYFSYDVKMKEKGDIPEGYSVSREKKERFSLILESASTNQTSMYLCASSPITGGGQATNEKLFFGSGTQLSVL.

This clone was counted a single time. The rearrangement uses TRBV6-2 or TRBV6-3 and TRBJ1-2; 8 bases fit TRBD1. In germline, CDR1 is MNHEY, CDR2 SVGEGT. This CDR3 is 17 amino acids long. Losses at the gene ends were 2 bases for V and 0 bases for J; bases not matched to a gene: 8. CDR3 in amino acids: CASSYARTGLANYGYTF. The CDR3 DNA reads TGTGCCAGCAGTTACGCTAGGACAGGGCTGGCTAACTATGGCTACACCTTC.

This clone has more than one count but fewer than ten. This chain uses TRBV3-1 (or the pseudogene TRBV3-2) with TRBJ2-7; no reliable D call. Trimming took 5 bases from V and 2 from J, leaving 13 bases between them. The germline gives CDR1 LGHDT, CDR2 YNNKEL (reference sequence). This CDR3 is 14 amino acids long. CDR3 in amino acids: CASSERSGPYEQYF. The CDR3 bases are TGTGCCAGCAGCGAACGGTCAGGTCCCTACGAGCAGTACTTC.

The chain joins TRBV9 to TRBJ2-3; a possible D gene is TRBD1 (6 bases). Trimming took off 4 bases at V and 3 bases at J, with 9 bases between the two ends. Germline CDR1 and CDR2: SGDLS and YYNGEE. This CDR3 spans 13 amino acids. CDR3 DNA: TGTGCCAGCAGCCACGGACAGACAGATACGCAGTATTTT. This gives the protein CASSHGQTDTQYF.

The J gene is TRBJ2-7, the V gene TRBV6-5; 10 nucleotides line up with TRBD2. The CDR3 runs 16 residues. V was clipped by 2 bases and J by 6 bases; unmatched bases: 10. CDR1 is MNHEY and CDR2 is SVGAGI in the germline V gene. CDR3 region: CASSYAGSGRAGEQYF. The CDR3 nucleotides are TGTGCCAGCAGTTACGCAGGCAGCGGGAGGGCCGGCGAGCAGTACTTC.

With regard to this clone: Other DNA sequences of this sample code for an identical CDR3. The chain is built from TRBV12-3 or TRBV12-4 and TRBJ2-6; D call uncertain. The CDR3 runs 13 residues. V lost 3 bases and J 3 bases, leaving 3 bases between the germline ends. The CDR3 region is CASSFSGANVLTF. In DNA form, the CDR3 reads TGTGCCAGCAGTTTTAGTGGGGCCAACGTCCTGACTTTC.

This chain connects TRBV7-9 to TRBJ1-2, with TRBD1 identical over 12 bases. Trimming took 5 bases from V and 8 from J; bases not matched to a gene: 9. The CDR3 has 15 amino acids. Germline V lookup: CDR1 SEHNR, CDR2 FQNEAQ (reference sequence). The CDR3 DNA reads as TGTGCCAGCAGCCCTACGGGACAGGGGGCGGGAGGCTACACCTTC. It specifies CASSPTGQGAGGYTF.

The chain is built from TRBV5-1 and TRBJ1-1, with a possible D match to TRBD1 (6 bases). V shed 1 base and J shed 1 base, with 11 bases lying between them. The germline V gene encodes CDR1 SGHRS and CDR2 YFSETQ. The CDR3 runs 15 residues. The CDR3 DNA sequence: TGCGCCAGCAGCTTGTCAGGGGTGGGGAACACTGAAGCTTTCTTT. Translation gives CASSLSGVGNTEAFF.

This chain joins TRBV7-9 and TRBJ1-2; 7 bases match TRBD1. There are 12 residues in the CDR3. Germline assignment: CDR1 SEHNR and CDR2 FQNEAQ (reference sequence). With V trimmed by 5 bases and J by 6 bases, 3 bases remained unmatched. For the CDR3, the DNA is TGTGCCAGCAGCCCGACAGGGAATGGCTACACCTTC. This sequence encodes CASSPTGNGYTF.

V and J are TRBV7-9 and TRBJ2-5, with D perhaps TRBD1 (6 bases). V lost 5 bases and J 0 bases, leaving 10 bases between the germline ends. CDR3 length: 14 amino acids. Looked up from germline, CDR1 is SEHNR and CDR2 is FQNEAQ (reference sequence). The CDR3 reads CASSLRQDQETQYF. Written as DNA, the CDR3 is TGTGCCAGCAGCCTCCGACAGGACCAAGAGACCCAGTACTTC.

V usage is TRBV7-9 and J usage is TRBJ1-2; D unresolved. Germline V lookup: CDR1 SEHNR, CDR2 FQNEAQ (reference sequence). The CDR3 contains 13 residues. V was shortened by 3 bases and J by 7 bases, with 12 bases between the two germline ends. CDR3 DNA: TGTGCCAGCAGCTTGTTCCAGGATTCTGGCTACACCTTC. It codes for CASSLFQDSGYTF.

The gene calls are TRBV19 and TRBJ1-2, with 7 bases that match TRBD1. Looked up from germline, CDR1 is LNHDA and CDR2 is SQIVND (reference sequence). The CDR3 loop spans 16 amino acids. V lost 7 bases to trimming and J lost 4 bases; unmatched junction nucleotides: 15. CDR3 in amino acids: CASTQTPDRVGYGYTF. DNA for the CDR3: TGTGCCAGTACCCAGACACCAGACAGGGTAGGCTATGGCTACACCTTC.

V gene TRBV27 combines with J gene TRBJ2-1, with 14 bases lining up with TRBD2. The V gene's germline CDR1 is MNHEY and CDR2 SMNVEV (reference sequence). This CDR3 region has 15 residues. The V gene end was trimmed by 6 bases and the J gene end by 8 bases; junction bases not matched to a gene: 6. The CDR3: CASSVTSGRVDEQFF. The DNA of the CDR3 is TGTGCCAGCAGCGTGACTAGCGGGAGGGTCGATGAGCAGTTCTTC.

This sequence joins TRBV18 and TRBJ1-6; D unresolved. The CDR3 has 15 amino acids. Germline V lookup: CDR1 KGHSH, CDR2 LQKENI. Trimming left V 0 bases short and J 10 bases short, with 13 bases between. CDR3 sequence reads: CASSPPGGVGSPLHF. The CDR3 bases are TGTGCCAGCTCACCACCAGGAGGTGTCGGCTCACCCCTCCACTTT.

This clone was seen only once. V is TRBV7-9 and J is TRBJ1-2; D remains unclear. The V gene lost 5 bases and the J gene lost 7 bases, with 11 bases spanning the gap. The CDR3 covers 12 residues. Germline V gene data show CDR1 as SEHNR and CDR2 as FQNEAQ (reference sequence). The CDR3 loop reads CASSPNAVGYTF. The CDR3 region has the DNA TGTGCCAGCAGCCCAAACGCGGTTGGCTACACCTTC. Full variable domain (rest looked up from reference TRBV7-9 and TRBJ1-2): DTGVSQNPRHKITKRGQNVTFRCDPISEHNRLYWYRQTLGQGPEFLTYFQNEAQLEKSRLLSDRFSAERPKGSFSTLEIQRTEQGDSAMYLCASSPNAVGYTFGSGTRLTVV.

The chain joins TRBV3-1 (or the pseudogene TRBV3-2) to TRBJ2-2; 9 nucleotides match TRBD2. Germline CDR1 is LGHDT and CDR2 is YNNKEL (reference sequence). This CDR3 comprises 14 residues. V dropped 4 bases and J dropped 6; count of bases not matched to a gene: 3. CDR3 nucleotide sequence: TGTGCCAGCAGCCCTCTAGCGGGGTCCGGGGAGCTGTTTTTT. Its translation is CASSPLAGSGELFF.

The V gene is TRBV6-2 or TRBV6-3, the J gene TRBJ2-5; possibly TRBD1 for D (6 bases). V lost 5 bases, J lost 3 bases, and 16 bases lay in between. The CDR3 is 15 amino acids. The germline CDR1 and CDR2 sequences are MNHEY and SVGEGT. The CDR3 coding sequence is TGTGCCAGCAGTACCCAATTCCGGACAGAAGAGACCCAGTACTTC. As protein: CASSTQFRTEETQYF.

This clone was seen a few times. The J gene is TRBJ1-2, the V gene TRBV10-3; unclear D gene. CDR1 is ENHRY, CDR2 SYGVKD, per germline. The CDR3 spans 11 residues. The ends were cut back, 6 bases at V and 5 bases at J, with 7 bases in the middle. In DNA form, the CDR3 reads TGTGCCATCAGGTCCGGGTATGGCTACACCTTC. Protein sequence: CAIRSGYGYTF.

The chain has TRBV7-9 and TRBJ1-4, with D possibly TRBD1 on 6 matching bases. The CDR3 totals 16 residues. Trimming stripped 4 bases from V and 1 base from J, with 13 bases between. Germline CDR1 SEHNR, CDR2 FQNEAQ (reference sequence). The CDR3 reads CASSSPRTETNEKLFF. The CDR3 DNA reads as TGTGCCAGCAGCTCTCCCCGGACAGAAACTAATGAAAAACTGTTTTTT.

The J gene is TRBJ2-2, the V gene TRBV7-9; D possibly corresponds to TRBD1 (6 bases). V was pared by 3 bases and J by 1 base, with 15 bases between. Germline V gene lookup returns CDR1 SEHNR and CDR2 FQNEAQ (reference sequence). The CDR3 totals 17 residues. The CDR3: CASSFYKQGGNTGELFF. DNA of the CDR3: TGTGCCAGCAGCTTTTACAAACAGGGTGGGAACACCGGGGAGCTGTTTTTT.

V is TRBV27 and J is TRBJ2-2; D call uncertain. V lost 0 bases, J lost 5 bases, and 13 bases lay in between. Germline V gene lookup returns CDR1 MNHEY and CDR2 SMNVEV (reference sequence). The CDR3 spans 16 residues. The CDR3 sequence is CASSLSLGSRTGELFF. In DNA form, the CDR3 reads TGTGCCAGCAGTTTATCGCTGGGCAGTAGGACCGGGGAGCTGTTTTTT.

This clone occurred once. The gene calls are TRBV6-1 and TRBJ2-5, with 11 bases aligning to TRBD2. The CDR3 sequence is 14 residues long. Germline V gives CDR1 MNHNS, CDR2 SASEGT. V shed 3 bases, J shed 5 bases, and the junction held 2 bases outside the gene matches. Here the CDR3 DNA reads TGTGCCAGCAGTGATAGCGGGGGGGCCGAGACCCAGTACTTC. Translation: CASSDSGGAETQYF.

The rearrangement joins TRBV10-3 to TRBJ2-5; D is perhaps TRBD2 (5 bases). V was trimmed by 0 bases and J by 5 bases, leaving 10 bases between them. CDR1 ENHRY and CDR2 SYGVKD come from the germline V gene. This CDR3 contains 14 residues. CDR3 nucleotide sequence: TGTGCCATCAGTGAGTCGGGGTCGGGGGAGACCCAGTACTTC. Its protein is CAISESGSGETQYF.

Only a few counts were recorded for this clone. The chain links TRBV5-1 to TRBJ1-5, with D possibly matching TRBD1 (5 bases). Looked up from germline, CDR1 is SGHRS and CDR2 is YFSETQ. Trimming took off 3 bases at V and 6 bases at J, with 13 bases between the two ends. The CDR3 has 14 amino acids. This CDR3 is CASSSDGGSQPQHF. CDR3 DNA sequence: TGCGCCAGCAGCTCCGACGGGGGGAGTCAGCCCCAGCATTTT. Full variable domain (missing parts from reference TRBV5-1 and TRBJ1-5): KAGVTQTPRYLIKTRGQQVTLSCSPISGHRSVSWYQQTPGQGLQFLFEYFSETQRNKGNFPGRFSGRQFSNSRSEMNVSTLELGDSALYLCASSSDGGSQPQHFGDGTRLSIL.

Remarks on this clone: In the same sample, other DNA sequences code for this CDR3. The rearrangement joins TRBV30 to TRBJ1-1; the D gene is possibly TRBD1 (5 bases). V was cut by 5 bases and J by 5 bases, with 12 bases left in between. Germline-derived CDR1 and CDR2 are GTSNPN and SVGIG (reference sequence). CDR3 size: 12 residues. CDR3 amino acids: CAWGGGGTEAFF. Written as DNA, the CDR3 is TGTGCCTGGGGTGGGGGGGGTACTGAAGCTTTCTTT.

CDR3 sequence reads: CARRVGETQYF. CDR3 nucleotide sequence: TGTGCCAGGAGGGTAGGAGAGACCCAGTACTTC. This chain links TRBV6-5 with TRBJ2-5, with D perhaps matching TRBD2 (5 bases). CDR1 MNHEY and CDR2 SVGAGI come from the germline V gene. The germline V and J ends were trimmed by 9 bases and 4 bases, with 9 bases remaining between them. The CDR3 is 11 residues long.

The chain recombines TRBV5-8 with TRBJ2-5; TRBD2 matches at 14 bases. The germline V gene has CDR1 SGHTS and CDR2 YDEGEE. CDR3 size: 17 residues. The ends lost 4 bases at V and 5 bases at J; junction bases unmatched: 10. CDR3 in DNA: TGTGCCAGCAGCCCGGGGTTGGGACTAGCGGGAGTCGAGACCCAGTACTTC. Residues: CASSPGLGLAGVETQYF.